The source of this T cell receptor (beta chain) is a study of blood T cells in healthy people across ages. Together with a sample-barcoded 5' primer, a J-beta primer mix was included in a second PCR lasting roughly 7 to 11 cycles. Each CDR3 protein gets one entry after TCRdb re-called the 5' RACE reads with MiXCR. The sample holds 450,000 to 600,000 distinct CDR3 sequences, roughly a quarter seen once. Germline assignment: CDR1 SGHAT and CDR2 FQNNGV. The CDR3 has 15 residues. The ends lost 2 bases at V and 1 base at J; junction bases unmatched: 3. This sample also appeared in a second study, on T cells of mothers and their children.

V and J are TRBV11-2 and TRBJ2-5, with 8 nucleotides matching TRBD2. The sample comprised blood. The origin of this receptor is a boy aged 2 to 10 in good health. The CDR3 spells CASSLRGTSQETQYF. CDR3 nucleotide sequence: TGTGCCAGCAGCTTAAGGGGGACTAGCCAAGAGACCCAGTACTTC.